The T cell receptor beta chain described here comes from a study of T-cell reconstitution after alpha-beta-depleted transplantation in children. Looked up from germline, CDR1 is SGHTA and CDR2 is FQGTGA. Trimming removed 5 bases from V and 7 bases from J, with 14 bases in between. This CDR3 comprises 13 residues. The sample holds many counts of this clonotype. Preparation of the TCRbeta library was carried out with unique molecular identifiers. TCRdb itself ran the PCR reads through MiXCR, one entry per CDR3 protein. The table includes roughly 590,000 distinct CDR3 sequences, 16% detected once. The V gene is TRBV7-3, the J gene TRBJ1-2; tentatively, D is TRBD1 (6 bases). The sequences come from PBMCs from the stem cell graft donor, collected from the stem cell graft. The TCR sequence derives from a human donor who donated a stem cell graft to a child with acute myeloid leukemia. CDR3 in amino acids: CASSLSGRGGYTF. In DNA, the CDR3 is TGTGCCAGCAGCCTATCGGGCAGGGGTGGCTACACCTTC.